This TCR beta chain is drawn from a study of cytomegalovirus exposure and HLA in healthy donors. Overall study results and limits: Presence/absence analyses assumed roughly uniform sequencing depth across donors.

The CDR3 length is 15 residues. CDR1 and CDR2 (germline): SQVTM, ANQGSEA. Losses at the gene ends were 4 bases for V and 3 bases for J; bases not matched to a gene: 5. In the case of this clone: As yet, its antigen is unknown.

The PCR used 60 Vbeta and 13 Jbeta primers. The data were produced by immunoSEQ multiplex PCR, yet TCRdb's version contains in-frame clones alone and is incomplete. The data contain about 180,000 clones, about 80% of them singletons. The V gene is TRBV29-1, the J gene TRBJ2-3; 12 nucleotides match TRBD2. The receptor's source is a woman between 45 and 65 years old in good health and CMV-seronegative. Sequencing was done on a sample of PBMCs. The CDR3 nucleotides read TGCAGCGTTGTACCTAGCGGGGGGGCAACAGATACGCAGTATTTT. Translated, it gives CSVVPSGGATDTQYF.